This T cell receptor (beta chain) was captured in a study of shared clonotypes between healthy human individuals. Overall study context: Aged between 18 and 49, the donors were two women and three men.

The method was immunoSEQ multiplex PCR; TCRdb's version includes in-frame clones alone and lacks a portion of them. Among around 560,000 clones, approximately 96% were seen once, and the ten largest hold 0.095% to 0.14%. CD45RO-negative CD8 cells positively selected for CCR7 made up the naive population, which excluded terminally differentiated effector memory CD45RA+ cells. With 10 bases removed from V and 2 bases from J, the gap between germline ends came to 18 bases. The germline V gene encodes CDR1 MDHEN and CDR2 SYDVKM. The CDR3 has 14 residues. The specimen sequenced was naive CD8+ T cells sorted from blood. J is TRBJ2-7 and V is TRBV28, with D maybe TRBD2 (5 bases). This sequence originates from a woman aged 25 to 39 in good health. The CDR3 protein is CATARPSPTYEQYF. CDR3 bases: TGTGCCACTGCGCGTCCTAGCCCAACCTACGAGCAGTACTTC.